The 23 T cell receptor beta chains below were found in one sample sequenced in a study of blood T cell repertoires in COVID-19. Generated by immunoSEQ multiplex PCR, the TCRdb table keeps only in-frame clones and is missing some. The sample shows about 150,000 clones, 70% to 90% of them seen only once. The sequenced sample was PBMCs or T cells enriched from blood (not recorded which). The origin of the receptors is a woman aged 45-60 years with acute COVID-19.

This clone was recorded only once. This chain links TRBV2 with TRBJ2-1, with a weak D call TRBD1 (6 bases). Trimming pared 3 bases from V and 5 bases from J, leaving 11 bases between. This CDR3 is 14 amino acids long. Germline assignment: CDR1 SNHLY and CDR2 FYNNEI. CDR3 residues: CASSDRTAHNEQFF. The CDR3 DNA reads as TGTGCCAGCAGTGATAGGACAGCGCACAATGAGCAGTTCTTC.

CDR3 coding DNA: TGTGCCAGCAGCCTCACCGGGACTGGACACAATGAGCAGTTCTTC. It translates to CASSLTGTGHNEQFF. The chain joins TRBV7-2 to TRBJ2-1; TRBD2 might be the D (6 bases). Germline V gene data show CDR1 as SGHTA and CDR2 as FQGNSA. The CDR3 has 15 residues. Trimming stripped 5 bases from V and 5 bases from J, with 16 bases between.

V gene TRBV5-5 combines with J gene TRBJ1-4, with no clear D. CDR3 size: 16 residues. Between the trimmed V and J ends, which lost 1 base and 8 bases, there was a span of 18 bases. CDR1 is SGHKS, CDR2 YYEKEE, per germline (reference sequence). CDR3 coding DNA: TGTGCCAGCAGCTTGTCCGCTCGAACGATGGGCGAAAAACTGTTTTTT. This gives the protein CASSLSARTMGEKLFF. The variable domain in full, with the rest retrieved from reference TRBV5-5 and TRBJ1-4, is DAGVTQSPTHLIKTRGQQVTLRCSPISGHKSVSWYQQVLGQGPQFIFQYYEKEERGRGNFPDRFSARQFPNYSSELNVNALLLGDSALYLCASSLSARTMGEKLFFGSGTQLSVL.

The CDR3 loop is CASAPPGEPTDTQYF. The CDR3 DNA reads TGTGCCAGCGCTCCTCCGGGGGAGCCCACAGATACGCAGTATTTT. The V call is TRBV9, the J call TRBJ2-3; a weak D match, TRBD2 (6 bases). Trimming removed 7 bases from V and 2 bases from J, with 17 bases in between. CDR3 length: 15 residues. Germline V CDR1 and CDR2: SGDLS, YYNGEE.

The chain couples TRBV7-9 to TRBJ2-7, with a possible D match to TRBD2 (6 bases). Germline V gene sequence: CDR1 SEHNR, CDR2 FQNEAQ (reference sequence). Trimming pared 5 bases from V and 5 bases from J, leaving 19 bases between. The CDR3 contains 15 residues. For the CDR3, the DNA is TGTGCCAGCAGCGGGGAGAAGCACCGGGGGAACGAGCAGTACTTC. It is translated as CASSGEKHRGNEQYF.

The CDR3 loop reads CASSAQGGGEDNEQFF. CDR3 bases: TGTGCCAGCAGCGCCCAGGGCGGCGGAGAAGACAATGAGCAGTTCTTC. The chain has TRBV9 and TRBJ2-1; tentative D call: TRBD1 (5 bases). The CDR3 has 16 residues. Trimming pared 3 bases from V and 5 bases from J, leaving 18 bases between. Germline loops: CDR1 SGDLS, CDR2 YYNGEE. Full variable domain (rest looked up from reference TRBV9 and TRBJ2-1): DSGVTQTPKHLITATGQRVTLRCSPRSGDLSVYWYQQSLDQGLQFLIQYYNGEERAKGNILERFSAQQFPDLHSELNLSSLELGDSALYFCASSAQGGGEDNEQFFGPGTRLTVL.

The rearrangement links TRBV30 to TRBJ2-1; 14 bases are shared with TRBD2. Germline V gene lookup returns CDR1 GTSNPN and CDR2 SVGIG (reference sequence). V lost 0 bases and J lost 8; bases outside the gene matches: 6. The CDR3 is made up of 16 amino acids. The CDR3: CAWSVPVTSGRDEQFF. The CDR3 bases are TGTGCCTGGAGTGTACCTGTGACTAGCGGGAGGGATGAGCAGTTCTTC.

The CDR3 protein is CASSLYSGRENEQFF. The CDR3 DNA sequence: TGTGCCAGCAGCTTATATAGCGGGAGGGAGAATGAGCAGTTCTTC. The chain carries TRBV5-8 and TRBJ2-1; the match to TRBD2 covers 11 bases. V dropped 2 bases and J dropped 7; count of bases not matched to a gene: 5. Germline values: CDR1 SGHTS, CDR2 YDEGEE. The CDR3 consists of 15 residues.

The chain couples TRBV27 to TRBJ2-7, with 10 positions matching TRBD2. Trimming took 4 bases from V and 5 from J; bases not matched to a gene: 8. The CDR3 consists of 15 residues. In germline, CDR1 is MNHEY, CDR2 SMNVEV (reference sequence). DNA of the CDR3: TGTGCCAGCAGTTCACAGCGGGAGGGCCTCCACGAGCAGTACTTC. This translates into CASSSQREGLHEQYF.

This sequence joins TRBV5-4 and TRBJ1-2, with D hard to call. The CDR3 runs to 15 residues. Trimming cost V 0 bases and J 8 bases, with 17 bases left between them. Germline CDR1 is SGHNT and CDR2 is YYREEE (reference sequence). In nucleotides, the CDR3 is TGTGCCAGCAGCTTGGGTTACAGTCAAATACGGGGCTACACCTTC. Its translation: CASSLGYSQIRGYTF.

A remark on this clone: One end of the junction varies from germline; a read error may be responsible. V is TRBV7-7 and J is TRBJ2-1, with 10 bases matching TRBD2. The CDR3 length is 15 residues. Germline CDR1 and CDR2: SSHAT and FNYEAQ (reference sequence). DNA for the CDR3: TGTGCTAGCAGCCCAGGGACTAGCGCCTACAATGAGCAGTTCTTC. This codes for CASSPGTSAYNEQFF.

CDR3 in amino acids: CASYRTDSYGYTF. The CDR3 DNA reads as TGTGCCAGTTATCGGACAGACAGCTATGGCTACACCTTC. The chain combines TRBV19 with TRBJ1-2, with D possibly being TRBD1 (6 bases). Looked up from germline, CDR1 is LNHDA and CDR2 is SQIVND (reference sequence). Trimming removed 8 bases at V and 4 bases at J, with 14 bases between. The CDR3 is made up of 13 amino acids.

V and J are TRBV9 and TRBJ1-2; D might be TRBD1 (5 bases). The V end was cut by 0 bases, the J end by 3 bases, with 18 bases between. CDR3 length equals 17 residues. Germline values: CDR1 SGDLS, CDR2 YYNGEE. The CDR3 coding sequence is TGTGCCAGCAGCGTAGCCTCTTTAGGGACTTCCGACTATGGCTACACCTTC. This gives the protein CASSVASLGTSDYGYTF.

J is TRBJ2-1 and V is TRBV3-1 (or the pseudogene TRBV3-2), with 7 bases identical to TRBD2. The CDR3 consists of 16 residues. Germline V gene data show CDR1 as LGHDT and CDR2 as YNNKEL (reference sequence). Germline trimming cut 4 bases from V and 4 bases from J; bases unmatched to any gene: 10. The CDR3 reads CASSRAGTTLYNEQFF. CDR3 coding DNA: TGTGCCAGCAGCCGGGCCGGGACTACCCTATACAATGAGCAGTTCTTC.

The chain is built from TRBV7-9 and TRBJ2-2; D remains unclear. Germline CDR1 SEHNR, CDR2 FQNEAQ (reference sequence). V lost 5 bases to trimming and J lost 3 bases, with 10 bases between them. This CDR3 contains 14 residues. CDR3 sequence reads: CASSPAVYTGELFF. The CDR3 DNA is TGTGCCAGCAGCCCCGCAGTATACACCGGGGAGCTGTTTTTT.

The chain uses TRBV5-1 and TRBJ2-1, with D maybe TRBD2 (5 bases). Germline assignment: CDR1 SGHRS and CDR2 YFSETQ. The CDR3 sequence is 14 residues long. Trimming left V 0 bases short and J 9 bases short, with 13 bases between. In DNA, the CDR3 is TGCGCCAGCAGCTTGGCCGGGGTAGCGAGTGAGCAGTTCTTC. Encoded protein: CASSLAGVASEQFF.

CDR3 amino acids: CASSYSDGDAEAFF. The CDR3 nucleotides read TGTGCCAGCAGTTACTCGGACGGGGATGCTGAAGCTTTCTTT. The V gene is TRBV6-2 or TRBV6-3, the J gene TRBJ1-1; D is unresolved. CDR1 and CDR2 (germline): MNHEY, SVGEGT. This CDR3 has 14 amino acids. The V end was cut by 0 bases, the J end by 6 bases, with 11 bases between.

Turning to this clone: Within the sample, other DNA sequences also encode this same CDR3. The chain carries TRBV2 and TRBJ1-1, with D uncertain. The ends were cut back, 6 bases at V and 0 bases at J, with 5 bases in the middle. The CDR3 length is 12 residues. Germline V gene sequence: CDR1 SNHLY, CDR2 FYNNEI. The CDR3 sequence: CASRRVNTEAFF. The CDR3 nucleotides read TGTGCCAGCAGACGCGTGAACACTGAAGCTTTCTTT. Based on the CDR3 plus reference TRBV2 and TRBJ1-1, the full variable domain is EPEVTQTPSHQVTQMGQEVILRCVPISNHLYFYWYRQILGQKVEFLVSFYNNEISEKSEIFDDQFSVERPDGSNFTLKIRSTKLEDSAMYFCASRRVNTEAFFGQGTRLTVV.

This sequence joins TRBV19 and TRBJ1-5, with 12 bases matching TRBD1. Germline CDR1 is LNHDA and CDR2 is SQIVND (reference sequence). The CDR3 is 14 residues long. The J segment lost 7 bases and the V segment lost 9 bases, leaving 7 bases of the junction unmatched. In DNA, the CDR3 is TGTGCCAGCAGCGGGACAGGGGGCTACCAGCCCCAGCATTTT. It codes for CASSGTGGYQPQHF.

The rearrangement uses TRBV30 and TRBJ1-5, with TRBD1 as a possible D gene (5 bases). The CDR3 contains 15 residues. In germline, CDR1 is GTSNPN, CDR2 SVGIG (reference sequence). Trimming cost V 2 bases and J 0 bases, with 11 bases left between them. CDR3 nucleotide sequence: TGTGCCTGGAGTCAGAGGGACTATAGCAATCAGCCCCAGCATTTT. As protein: CAWSQRDYSNQPQHF.

Only one count was recorded for this clone. The chain recombines TRBV6-5 with TRBJ1-2; D possibly corresponds to TRBD1 (6 bases). Germline V gene sequence: CDR1 MNHEY, CDR2 SVGAGI. CDR3 size: 13 residues. Trimming took 0 bases from V and 8 from J, leaving 10 bases between them. The CDR3 DNA sequence: TGTGCCAGCAGTTACTCCGGGGGGCGCGGCTACACCTTC. Translating it yields CASSYSGGRGYTF.

The V gene is TRBV6-5, the J gene TRBJ2-3, with D perhaps matching TRBD1 (5 bases). Trimming pared 4 bases from V and 0 bases from J, leaving 11 bases between. The CDR3 runs 15 residues. Germline CDR1 reads MNHEY; CDR2 reads SVGAGI. The CDR3 bases are TGTGCCAGCAGTTTGACAGTTCTGAGCACAGATACGCAGTATTTT. As protein: CASSLTVLSTDTQYF.

The V gene is TRBV20-1, the J gene TRBJ2-7; 8 bases fit TRBD2. Trimming cost V 3 bases and J 6 bases; bases outside gene matches: 7. This CDR3 spans 13 amino acids. In germline, CDR1 is DFQATT, CDR2 SNEGSKA (reference sequence). CDR3 DNA sequence: TGCAGTGCTAGTGGGCTAGCGGGTTTCGAGCAGTACTTC. As protein: CSASGLAGFEQYF.